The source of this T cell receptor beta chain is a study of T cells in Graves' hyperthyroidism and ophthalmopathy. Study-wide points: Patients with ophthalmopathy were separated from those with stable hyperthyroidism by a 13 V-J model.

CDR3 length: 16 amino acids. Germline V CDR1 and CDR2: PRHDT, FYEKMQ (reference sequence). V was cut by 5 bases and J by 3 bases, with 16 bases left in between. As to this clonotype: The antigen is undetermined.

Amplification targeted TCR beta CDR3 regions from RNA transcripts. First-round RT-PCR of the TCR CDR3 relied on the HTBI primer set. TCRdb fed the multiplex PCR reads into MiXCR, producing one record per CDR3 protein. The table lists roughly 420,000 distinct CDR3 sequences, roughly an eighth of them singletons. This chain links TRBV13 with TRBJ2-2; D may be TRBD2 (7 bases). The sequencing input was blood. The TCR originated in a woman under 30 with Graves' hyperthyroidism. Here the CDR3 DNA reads TGTGCCAGCAGCCAGGGGTCTGGGGGGGACACCGGGGAGCTGTTTTTT. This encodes CASSQGSGGDTGELFF.